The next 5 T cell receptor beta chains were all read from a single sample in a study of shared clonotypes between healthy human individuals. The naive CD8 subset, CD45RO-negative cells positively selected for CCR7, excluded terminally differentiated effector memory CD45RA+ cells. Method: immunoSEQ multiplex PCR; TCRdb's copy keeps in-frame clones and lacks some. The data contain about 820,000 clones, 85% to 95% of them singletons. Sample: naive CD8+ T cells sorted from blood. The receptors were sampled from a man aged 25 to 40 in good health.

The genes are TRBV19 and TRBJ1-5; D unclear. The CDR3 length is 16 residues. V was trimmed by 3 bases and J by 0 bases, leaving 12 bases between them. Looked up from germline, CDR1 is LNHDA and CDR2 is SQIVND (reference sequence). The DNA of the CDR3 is TGTGCCAGTAGTATGTACGGGAAATATAGCAATCAGCCCCAGCATTTT. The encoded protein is CASSMYGKYSNQPQHF. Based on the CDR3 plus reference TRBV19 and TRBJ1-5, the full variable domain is DGGITQSPKYLFRKEGQNVTLSCEQNLNHDAMYWYRQDPGQGLRLIYYSQIVNDFQKGDIAEGYSVSREKKESFPLTVTSAQKNPTAFYLCASSMYGKYSNQPQHFGDGTRLSIL.

Here the CDR3 reads CASSTTSLWTGAHNEQFF. The CDR3 coding sequence is TGTGCCAGCAGCACGACATCTTTATGGACAGGGGCCCACAATGAGCAGTTCTTC. The chain uses TRBV7-9 and TRBJ2-1; 9 bases are a match to TRBD1. V trimming: 5 bases; J trimming: 5 bases; junction bases outside the gene matches: 16. Germline V gene data show CDR1 as SEHNR and CDR2 as FQNEAQ (reference sequence). CDR3 length: 18 amino acids. Filled out from reference TRBV7-9 and TRBJ2-1, the complete variable domain reads DTGVSQNPRHKITKRGQNVTFRCDPISEHNRLYWYRQTLGQGPEFLTYFQNEAQLEKSRLLSDRFSAERPKGSFSTLEIQRTEQGDSAMYLCASSTTSLWTGAHNEQFFGPGTRLTVL.

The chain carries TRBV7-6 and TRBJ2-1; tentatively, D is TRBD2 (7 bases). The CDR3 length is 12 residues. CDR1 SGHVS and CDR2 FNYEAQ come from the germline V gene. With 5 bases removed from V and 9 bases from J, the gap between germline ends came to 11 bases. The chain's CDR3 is CASSLRGGEQFF. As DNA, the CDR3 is TGTGCCAGCAGCCTGAGGGGGGGTGAGCAGTTCTTC.

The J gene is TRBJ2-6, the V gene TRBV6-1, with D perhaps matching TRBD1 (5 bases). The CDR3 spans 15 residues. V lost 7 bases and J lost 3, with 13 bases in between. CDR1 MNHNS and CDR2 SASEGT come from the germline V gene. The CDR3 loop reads CASNPRADGANVLTF. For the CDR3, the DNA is TGTGCCAGCAATCCCAGGGCGGATGGGGCCAACGTCCTGACTTTC.

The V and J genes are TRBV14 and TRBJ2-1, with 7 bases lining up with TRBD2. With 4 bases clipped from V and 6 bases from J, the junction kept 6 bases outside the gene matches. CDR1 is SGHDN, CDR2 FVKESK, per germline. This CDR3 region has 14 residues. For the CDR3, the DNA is TGTGCCAGCAGCCGACGGACTAGTCCCAATGAGCAGTTCTTC. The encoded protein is CASSRRTSPNEQFF.